This T cell receptor (beta chain) appears in the sequencing data of a study of T cell repertoires in cytomegalovirus infection. One entry per CDR3 protein, called by TCRdb with MiXCR from the reads. Among about 400,000 distinct CDR3 sequences listed, less than 20% were seen once. The CDR3 extends over 14 amino acids. V lost 6 bases, J lost 1 base, and 9 bases stayed unmatched. Germline V gives CDR1 DFQATT, CDR2 SNEGSKA (reference sequence). This clonotype was seen a handful of times. This receptor was taken from a human donor in good health (CMV status not recorded). Some clones in this sample may be carry-over from other donors' samples. The chain uses TRBV20-1 and TRBJ2-7; 7 bases are a match to TRBD1. The specimen was PBMCs. CDR3 DNA sequence: TGCAGTGCGACAACCCCGGGACAGTCCTACGAGCAGTACTTC. Translated, it gives CSATTPGQSYEQYF.